Following are 5 T cell receptor beta chains from one sample sequenced in a study of blood T cell repertoires in COVID-19. TCRdb's copy holds only in-frame clones and misses some; the assay was immunoSEQ multiplex PCR. The sample lists about 5,000 clones; about 76% were seen once. The source material was peripheral blood. Every receptor here comes from a human donor in a cohort sampled during active COVID-19.

The CDR3 DNA reads TGTGCCAGCAGTTTATGGAGGGCCCGGCATGGCTACACCTTC. Translated: CASSLWRARHGYTF. The chain joins TRBV28 to TRBJ1-2; no clear D gene. V shed 0 bases and J shed 6 bases, with 11 bases lying between them. The CDR3 consists of 14 residues. Germline lookup yields CDR1 MDHEN and CDR2 SYDVKM.

This rearrangement joins TRBV30 to TRBJ1-6; D possibly corresponds to TRBD1 (6 bases). CDR3 length: 16 amino acids. Germline V gene sequence: CDR1 GTSNPN, CDR2 SVGIG (reference sequence). The V gene lost 4 bases and the J gene lost 4 bases, with 17 bases spanning the gap. The CDR3 DNA follows: TGTGCCTGGAAGGCTCCCGGGACAAATTATAATTCACCCCTCCACTTT. The encoded protein is CAWKAPGTNYNSPLHF. Full variable domain (rest looked up from reference TRBV30 and TRBJ1-6): SQTIHQWPATLVQPVGSPLSLECTVEGTSNPNLYWYRQAAGRGLQLLFYSVGIGQISSEVPQNLSASRPQDRQFILSSKKLLLSDSGFYLCAWKAPGTNYNSPLHFGNGTRLTVT.

The rearrangement uses TRBV24-1 and TRBJ2-7, with D maybe TRBD2 (6 bases). V was clipped by 8 bases and J by 4 bases, with 11 bases between them. Germline CDR1 reads KGHDR; CDR2 reads SFDVKD. The length of the CDR3 is 12 residues. The CDR3 sequence is CATKPGRYEQYF. The CDR3 nucleotides are TGTGCCACCAAACCAGGGAGGTACGAGCAGTACTTC.

V gene TRBV20-1 combines with J gene TRBJ2-1; weak D call: TRBD2 (6 bases). The germline V and J ends were trimmed by 3 bases and 15 bases, with 18 bases remaining between them. Germline CDR1 reads DFQATT; CDR2 reads SNEGSKA (reference sequence). The CDR3 consists of 12 residues. DNA of the CDR3: TGCAGTGCTAGTTCGGCGGCGGGGTCATGGTTCTTC. It translates to CSASSAAGSWFF.

The chain links TRBV7-2 to TRBJ1-1, with 9 bases lining up with TRBD1. Germline CDR1 and CDR2: SGHTA and FQGNSA. V lost 5 bases and J lost 5; bases outside the gene matches: 6. The CDR3 extends over 14 amino acids. The DNA of the CDR3 is TGTGCCAGCAGCGTAAACAGGGGGCCGACTGAAGCTTTCTTT. Its protein is CASSVNRGPTEAFF.